Below are 17 T cell receptor beta chains sequenced from a single sample in a study of T cell responses to AZD1222 COVID-19 vaccine. TCRdb's copy holds only in-frame clones and misses some; the assay was immunoSEQ multiplex PCR. The profile shows about 80,000 clones, 70% to 90% of them singletons. This specimen was peripheral blood, taken 28 days after the second AZD1222 dose. The source of these receptors is an adult who received the AZD1222 COVID-19 vaccine.

The CDR3 sequence is CASSYRGQGQPQHF. The CDR3 DNA sequence: TGTGCCAGCAGTTACAGGGGGCAGGGTCAGCCCCAGCATTTT. V and J are TRBV6-6 and TRBJ1-5; 7 bases line up with TRBD1. V lost 2 bases and J lost 6; bases outside the gene matches: 4. CDR3 size: 14 residues. Germline V gene lookup returns CDR1 MNHNY and CDR2 SVGAGI (reference sequence).

About this clone: One end of the junction is discordant with germline, which a read error may explain. This rearrangement joins TRBV7-8 to TRBJ2-7; 7 nucleotides match TRBD1. CDR1 and CDR2 from the germline V gene are SGHVS and FQNEAQ. The CDR3 contains 16 residues. The CDR3 loop reads CASRLGGRREVYEQYF. The CDR3, as DNA: TGTGCCAGCAGGTTAGGGGGCAGGAGAGAGGTCTACGAGCAGTACTTC.

This clone was detected once. The chain carries TRBV28 and TRBJ1-1, with TRBD1 matching over 7 bases. Per germline, CDR1 MDHEN and CDR2 SYDVKM. V gave up 3 bases and J gave up 0 bases; unmatched junction bases: 4. The CDR3 has 15 amino acids. The CDR3 region has the DNA TGTGCCAGCAGTTTCCTAGGGGGCATGAACACTGAAGCTTTCTTT. As protein: CASSFLGGMNTEAFF.

V is TRBV7-9 and J is TRBJ1-2; 8 bases line up with TRBD1. V gave up 5 bases and J gave up 4 bases; unmatched junction bases: 3. Germline V gene data show CDR1 as SEHNR and CDR2 as FQNEAQ (reference sequence). This CDR3 is 13 amino acids long. CDR3 in DNA: TGTGCCAGCAGCAAAACAGGGGGCTATGGCTACACCTTC. This translates into CASSKTGGYGYTF.

This clone was seen only a few times. V is TRBV28 and J is TRBJ1-5; TRBD1 matches 9 bases. The CDR3 length is 15 residues. V trimming: 2 bases; J trimming: 7 bases; junction bases outside the gene matches: 6. Germline CDR1 and CDR2: MDHEN and SYDVKM. CDR3 sequence: CASSLVRTGVQPQHF. CDR3 sequence (DNA): TGTGCCAGCAGTTTAGTTCGGACAGGGGTGCAGCCCCAGCATTTT.

CDR3 bases: TGTGCCAGCAGCCCCAGAGGGGGAAGGAACACCGGGGAGCTGTTTTTT. This gives the protein CASSPRGGRNTGELFF. V and J are TRBV7-3 and TRBJ2-2; TRBD1 is a possible D gene (6 bases). The CDR3 has 16 amino acids. CDR1 and CDR2 from the germline V gene are SGHTA and FQGTGA. V was trimmed by 5 bases and J by 1 base, leaving 14 bases between them.

Note on this clone: The junction and the germline gene differ at one end; a read error may be behind it. CDR3 coding DNA: TGTGCCACCAGTTTTGCACCCGACAATTCATCCCTCCACTTT. Translation: CATSFAPDNSSLHF. This chain links TRBV10-3 with TRBJ1-6; D remains ambiguous. The CDR3 loop spans 14 amino acids. Germline V gene data show CDR1 as ENHRY and CDR2 as SYGVKD.

The chain uses TRBV29-1 and TRBJ2-5; 9 bases map to TRBD1. The V segment lost 2 bases and the J segment 2 bases; nucleotides outside the gene matches: 9. This CDR3 has 16 amino acids. The germline V gene encodes CDR1 SQVTM and CDR2 ANQGSEA. DNA for the CDR3: TGCAGCGTTGAATACAGGGGGCGATCGGGGCAAGAGACCCAGTACTTC. As protein: CSVEYRGRSGQETQYF.

The chain joins TRBV3-1 (or the pseudogene TRBV3-2) to TRBJ1-5; tentatively, D is TRBD1 (5 bases). V lost 0 bases and J lost 5, with 8 bases in between. The CDR3 sequence is 14 residues long. CDR1 LGHDT and CDR2 YNNKEL come from the germline V gene (reference sequence). CDR3 bases: TGTGCCAGCAGCCAAGAGTTAGGGGATCAGCCCCAGCATTTT. This encodes CASSQELGDQPQHF.

The chain has TRBV10-3 and TRBJ2-1, with D tentatively TRBD2 (6 bases). This CDR3 is built from 15 residues. Per germline, CDR1 ENHRY and CDR2 SYGVKD. Trimming stripped 5 bases from V and 0 bases from J, with 11 bases between. CDR3 loop: CAISRDLISYNEQFF. As DNA, the CDR3 is TGTGCCATCAGTCGGGACTTAATCTCCTACAATGAGCAGTTCTTC.

Judged by abundance, this clone is medium-sized (0.01 to 0.1%). The chain employs TRBV29-1 and TRBJ1-4; no clear D. The CDR3 covers 14 residues. With 4 bases removed from V and 7 bases from J, the gap between germline ends came to 16 bases. Germline lookup yields CDR1 SQVTM and CDR2 ANQGSEA. The CDR3 here is CSVVSSVEGEKLFF. Written as DNA, the CDR3 is TGCAGCGTTGTGTCCTCCGTGGAAGGTGAAAAACTGTTTTTT.

This clone was detected only once. CDR3 sequence: CAWSRRARRNNSPLHF. The DNA of the CDR3 is TGTGCCTGGAGTAGAAGGGCCCGGAGGAATAATTCACCCCTCCACTTT. The chain uses TRBV30 and TRBJ1-6; no clear D. Trimming cost V 2 bases and J 5 bases, with 16 bases left between them. The CDR3 totals 16 residues. CDR1 GTSNPN and CDR2 SVGIG come from the germline V gene (reference sequence).

V gene TRBV6-1 combines with J gene TRBJ1-5, with TRBD1 as a possible D gene (6 bases). The V end was cut by 4 bases, the J end by 0 bases, with 13 bases between. The CDR3 has 16 residues. The germline V gene has CDR1 MNHNS and CDR2 SASEGT. CDR3 in DNA: TGTGCCAGCAGTGGAGGACAGCCTTATAGCAATCAGCCCCAGCATTTT. As protein: CASSGGQPYSNQPQHF.

This rearrangement joins TRBV5-1 to TRBJ1-5, with TRBD1 matching over 7 bases. The CDR3 length is 13 residues. The junction had 8 bases not matched to a gene; V was cut back by 4 bases and J by 10 bases. Germline CDR1 reads SGHRS; CDR2 reads YFSETQ. CDR3 region: CASSEQGGKPQHF. The CDR3 region has the DNA TGCGCCAGCAGCGAACAAGGGGGCAAACCCCAGCATTTT.

This chain links TRBV3-1 (or the pseudogene TRBV3-2) with TRBJ1-2; D call uncertain. V lost 4 bases to trimming and J lost 0 bases, with 9 bases between them. The CDR3 totals 14 residues. Germline V lookup: CDR1 LGHDT, CDR2 YNNKEL (reference sequence). In DNA, the CDR3 is TGTGCCAGCAGCCCGAGGGCGACTAACTATGGCTACACCTTC. Protein sequence: CASSPRATNYGYTF.

The chain joins TRBV25-1 to TRBJ2-7; D is uncertain. This CDR3 is 11 amino acids long. Trimming left V 4 bases short and J 2 bases short, with 3 bases between. Germline loops: CDR1 MGHDK, CDR2 SYGVNS. CDR3 loop: CASSGTYEQYF. The CDR3 DNA is TGTGCCAGCAGTGGGACCTACGAGCAGTACTTC.

The rearrangement uses TRBV6-1 and TRBJ1-1; TRBD1 matches 7 bases. The CDR3 sequence is 14 residues long. Unmatched junction bases numbered 2, after V lost 1 base and J lost 3 bases. Germline V gene data show CDR1 as MNHNS and CDR2 as SASEGT. The CDR3 DNA follows: TGTGCCAGCAGTGAAGGACAGGGTGACACTGAAGCTTTCTTT. Residues: CASSEGQGDTEAFF.